The clone carrying this T cell receptor (beta chain) was recorded at least ten times. This sample is drawn from a study of spatial heterogeneity in lung cancer. V shed 1 base and J 5 bases; nucleotides not matched to a gene: 4. CDR3 length: 15 residues. The V gene's germline CDR1 is SGHAT and CDR2 FQNNGV. Via MiXCR, TCRdb re-called the 5' RACE reads, giving one row per CDR3 protein. This table holds nearly 80,000 distinct CDR3 sequences, 8% found once. As for time point: sample taken at primary tumor resection. Frozen PBMC, nontumor lung or tumor provided whole RNA, which was sequenced unsorted. The material was PBMCs, obtained at surgery. The V and J genes are TRBV11-2 and TRBJ2-3; 9 nucleotides match TRBD2. This receptor was identified in a male donor with early-stage non-small cell lung cancer. The CDR3 nucleotides are TGTGCCAGCAGCTTAGGCGGGAGGGCCAGAGATACGCAGTATTTT. Its translation is CASSLGGRARDTQYF.